Listed below are T cell receptor beta chains from one sample, sequenced in a study of patients and donors after allogeneic stem cell transplantation. TCRdb re-derived calls from the RT-PCR reads in MiXCR, one entry per CDR3 protein. The table records about a million distinct CDR3 sequences, more than 15% of them present only once. The specimen sequenced was blood, either unsorted or a sorted T cell fraction (not recorded which). The origin of the receptors is a human donor who was either an allogeneic HSCT recipient or a stem cell or donor lymphocyte infusion donor (not recorded which). It is not recorded whose cells these are; they may come from a transplant donor. Each CDR3 is given with its conserved first and last residue. The D gene is left open where the match is weak. Size values are once, few and many counts, or a class for expanded clones, and some rows have none.

DNA	CDR3	J	length	D	V	size
TGTGCCAGCAGTTTTATAGGAAACACCATATATTTT	CASSFIGNTIYF	TRBJ1-3	12	NA	TRBV12-3/TRBV12-4	many
TGTGCCAGCAGAGGGGCTCAAGAGACCCAGTACTTC	CASRGAQETQYF	TRBJ2-5	12	NA	TRBV6-6	few
TGCAGCGTTGGAGGGCTGGGCTACACCTTC	CSVGGLGYTF	TRBJ1-2	10	NA	TRBV29-1	few
TGCGCCAGCAGCTCACAGGGGGCAAGAAATTCACCCCTCCACTTT	CASSSQGARNSPLHF	TRBJ1-6	15	TRBD1	TRBV5-1	many
TGTGCCAGCAGCCTCCGGACAGGGGGGACCCATGGCTACACCTTC	CASSLRTGGTHGYTF	TRBJ1-2	15	TRBD1	TRBV7-9	few
TGTGCCACCAGTGACGGACAGGTCTACGAGCAGTACTTC	CATSDGQVYEQYF	TRBJ2-7	13	TRBD1	TRBV24-1	NA
TGCAGTGTAGTGCCCCGGGGACTGGGTTACGAGCAGTACTTC	CSVVPRGLGYEQYF	TRBJ2-7	14	NA	TRBV20-1	few
TGTGCCTGGAGTGGATACTCGGGAGGCGGTGAGCAGTTCTTC	CAWSGYSGGGEQFF	TRBJ2-1	14	TRBD2	TRBV30	few
TGTGCCAGCAGGCTCCCGGGACAGGGACATGGCTACACCTTC	CASRLPGQGHGYTF	TRBJ1-2	14	TRBD1	TRBV6-1	NA
TGCAGTGCCTTACTAGCGGGGGGGTACAATGAGCAGTTCTTC	CSALLAGGYNEQFF	TRBJ2-1	14	TRBD2	TRBV20-1	many
TGTGCCAGCCGATTTAACAACGAGCAGTACTTC	CASRFNNEQYF	TRBJ2-7	11	NA	TRBV25-1	NA
TGTGCCAGCTTCAGACAGGGGGCTAAGGAGCAGTTCTTC	CASFRQGAKEQFF	TRBJ2-1	13	TRBD1	TRBV5-6	few
TGTGCCAGCAGTTTCCCACTAGCGGGAGTTGACAATGAGCAGTTCTTC	CASSFPLAGVDNEQFF	TRBJ2-1	16	TRBD2	TRBV25-1	few
TGCAGTGCTAGAGATCGTATAGGACCGAACACCGGGGAGCTGTTTTTT	CSARDRIGPNTGELFF	TRBJ2-2	16	NA	TRBV20-1	few
TGCAGTGCTAGGGACCAAAGGGAAGAGACCCAGTACTTC	CSARDQREETQYF	TRBJ2-5	13	NA	TRBV20-1	NA
TGTGCCAGCTCACCGACAGGAAGATTTGGCACCGGGGAGCTGTTTTTT	CASSPTGRFGTGELFF	TRBJ2-2	16	NA	TRBV18	NA
TGCAGCGTTTCGGGGAGGGTGGACACTGAAGCTTTCTTT	CSVSGRVDTEAFF	TRBJ1-1	13	NA	TRBV29-1	NA
TGCGCCAGCAGATCCACCCCGGGACAGAGGAACACTGAAGCTTTCTTT	CASRSTPGQRNTEAFF	TRBJ1-1	16	TRBD1	TRBV5-1	NA
TGTGCCAGCAGCCTAAACAGGGGATCCAACACTGAAGCTTTCTTT	CASSLNRGSNTEAFF	TRBJ1-1	15	TRBD1	TRBV7-2	few
TGCAGTGCCTCAAGCGATGGAAACTATGGCTACACCTTC	CSASSDGNYGYTF	TRBJ1-2	13	NA	TRBV20-1	NA
TGTGCCAGCAGCTTAGGCGGGGGATGGGCCTATGAGCAGTTCTTC	CASSLGGGWAYEQFF	TRBJ2-1	15	TRBD2	TRBV7-9	NA
TGCGCCAGCACCCCTGGACAGGCGGCTAATTCACCCCTCCACTTT	CASTPGQAANSPLHF	TRBJ1-6	15	TRBD1	TRBV5-1	few
TGTGCCAGCAGCTCCCGCGGGACTAGCGGATTAAATGAGCAGTTCTTC	CASSSRGTSGLNEQFF	TRBJ2-1	16	TRBD2	TRBV7-8	few
TGTGCCAGCAGCAGGCGGCGGACTGAAGCTTTCTTT	CASSRRRTEAFF	TRBJ1-1	12	NA	TRBV5-6	few
TGTGCCAGCAGCCCCCCGGGACTAGCGGAACTCAATGAGCAGTTCTTC	CASSPPGLAELNEQFF	TRBJ2-1	16	TRBD2	TRBV7-9	few
TGCAGCGTTGAAGATCCCTACAACACTGAAGCTTTCTTT	CSVEDPYNTEAFF	TRBJ1-1	13	NA	TRBV29-1	many
TGTGCCAGCAGCCAACTAGCGGGGGGGAGATATACGCAGTATTTT	CASSQLAGGRYTQYF	TRBJ2-3	15	TRBD2	TRBV3-1	few
TGTGCCAGCAGCTTAGATTCGGGAGTACAGCCCCAGCATTTT	CASSLDSGVQPQHF	TRBJ1-5	14	NA	TRBV7-9	many
TGTGCCAGCAGCCCACGGTGGGGTAACACCGGGGAGCTGTTTTTT	CASSPRWGNTGELFF	TRBJ2-2	15	NA	TRBV4-2	few
TGCGCCAGCAGCCAAGTTAGGTCGGATAGCAATCAGCCCCAGCATTTT	CASSQVRSDSNQPQHF	TRBJ1-5	16	NA	TRBV4-1	NA
TGTGCCACCAGTGATGGGGCTAGCGGCGGACCTCAAGAGACCCAGTACTTC	CATSDGASGGPQETQYF	TRBJ2-5	17	TRBD2	TRBV24-1	few
TGTGCCAGCAGCTTATTGGGTCTTAGGGATTCACCCCTCCACTTT	CASSLLGLRDSPLHF	TRBJ1-6	15	NA	TRBV7-9	NA
TGTGCCAGCAGTTTAGAGGTGGGGAGAGCAGATACGCAGTATTTT	CASSLEVGRADTQYF	TRBJ2-3	15	NA	TRBV12-3/TRBV12-4	many
TGTGCCAGCAGTTATCGCCCATATGGCTACACCTTC	CASSYRPYGYTF	TRBJ1-2	12	NA	TRBV6-5	NA
TGTGCCTGGATAGGTGCCTACGAGCAGTACTTC	CAWIGAYEQYF	TRBJ2-7	11	NA	TRBV30	few
TGTGCCAGCAGTTACTCGCAGGGTACCGGGGCCAACGTCCTGACTTTC	CASSYSQGTGANVLTF	TRBJ2-6	16	NA	TRBV6-5	few
TGTGCCAGCAGCCCCAGGGCCAGGGTGTACACTGAAGCTTTCTTT	CASSPRARVYTEAFF	TRBJ1-1	15	NA	TRBV21-1	few
TGCGCCAGCAGCAATAGACAGGGCTCAACTAATGAAAAACTGTTTTTT	CASSNRQGSTNEKLFF	TRBJ1-4	16	TRBD1	TRBV5-1	NA
TGTGCCAGCAGCCAACGGGGGACCTACGAGCAGTACTTC	CASSQRGTYEQYF	TRBJ2-7	13	NA	TRBV4-2	few
TGTGCCAGCAGCATACGACAGGGGGGCTCCTATGGCTACACCTTC	CASSIRQGGSYGYTF	TRBJ1-2	15	NA	TRBV21-1	NA
TGTGCCAGCAGCCTTGGACAGGGTTTGTTTCAGCCCCAGCATTTT	CASSLGQGLFQPQHF	TRBJ1-5	15	TRBD1	TRBV27	NA
TGCGCCAGCAGCTTGTTACAGTTGGAGGAGACCCAGTACTTC	CASSLLQLEETQYF	TRBJ2-5	14	NA	TRBV5-1	many
TGTGCCAGCAGCTTAATGAGATACTCTGGGGCCAACGTCCTGACTTTC	CASSLMRYSGANVLTF	TRBJ2-6	16	NA	TRBV7-3	NA
TGTGCCAGCAGTTTAGTACTCCCGGGGGGGATATACGAGCAGTACTTC	CASSLVLPGGIYEQYF	TRBJ2-7	16	TRBD2	TRBV12-3/TRBV12-4	NA
TGTGCCAGCAGTCCGGGACAGGGGGTCGGCGAGCAGTACTTC	CASSPGQGVGEQYF	TRBJ2-7	14	TRBD1	TRBV12-3/TRBV12-4	many
TGCAGCGCGTTGGAACACCCCGGACCGCCAGGAGGGCAGCCCCAGCATTTT	CSALEHPGPPGGQPQHF	TRBJ1-5	17	NA	TRBV29-1	NA
TGTGCCAGCAGGGAGACTAGCGGGAAGGGCACAGATACGCAGTATTTT	CASRETSGKGTDTQYF	TRBJ2-3	16	TRBD2	TRBV2	few
TGTGCCAGCAGTCGCTTGGACAGCCCAAATTCACCCCTCCACTTT	CASSRLDSPNSPLHF	TRBJ1-6	15	NA	TRBV6-1	NA
TGCGCCAGCAGCCCAACTCGAGGGACCCTGAACACTGAAGCTTTCTTT	CASSPTRGTLNTEAFF	TRBJ1-1	16	NA	TRBV5-1	NA
TGCAGCGTCTCAGACGGTACCTTTAACAATGAGCAGTTCTTC	CSVSDGTFNNEQFF	TRBJ2-1	14	NA	TRBV29-1	many
TGTGCCAGCAGTCACCGGGAGTTTCAAGAGACCCAGTACTTC	CASSHREFQETQYF	TRBJ2-5	14	NA	TRBV12-3/TRBV12-4	NA
TGTGCCAGCAGCCTTACTAGCGGCCGCTCCTACAATGAGCAGTTCTTC	CASSLTSGRSYNEQFF	TRBJ2-1	16	TRBD2	TRBV3-1	many
TGTGCCAGCAGCCAAAGGGGGGGCACAGGGGGCACTGAAGCTTTCTTT	CASSQRGGTGGTEAFF	TRBJ1-1	16	TRBD1	TRBV14	few
TGTGCCACCTATAAGCCAGACACGGGACAGCTCCAGTATTTT	CATYKPDTGQLQYF	TRBJ2-3	14	TRBD1	TRBV10-3	many
TGCAGTGCTAGTAGGGACAGACAGAACAATGAGCAGTTCTTC	CSASRDRQNNEQFF	TRBJ2-1	14	TRBD1	TRBV20-1	NA
TGTGCCAGCAGCGTAGCCGTTAGGACAGGGAGGCGGTCTGGGGCCAACGTCCTGACTTTC	CASSVAVRTGRRSGANVLTF	TRBJ2-6	20	TRBD1	TRBV9	NA
TGCGCCAGCAGTAATACAGGGGGCCCAACGGATGAGCAGTTCTTC	CASSNTGGPTDEQFF	TRBJ2-1	15	TRBD1	TRBV5-1	few
TGTGCCAGCAGCTCATTAGGGGACTACACTGAAGCTTTCTTT	CASSSLGDYTEAFF	TRBJ1-1	14	NA	TRBV9	NA
TGTGCCAGCAGCCAACCTAGCGGTCTCTCCTACAATGAGCAGTTCTTC	CASSQPSGLSYNEQFF	TRBJ2-1	16	TRBD2	TRBV3-1	few
TGTGCCAGCAGTTTCTCTTTTCCCCCGGGGTCTTTAAATCAGCCCCAGCATTTT	CASSFSFPPGSLNQPQHF	TRBJ1-5	18	NA	TRBV27	NA